This entry features one TCR beta chain sequence. Deletions cut 1 base from V and 4 bases from J, with 8 bases between. The CDR3 runs to 13 residues. Germline CDR1 is SGHVS and CDR2 is FNYEAQ. This record belongs to a study of blood T cell repertoires in COVID-19. Recruited during active infection, patients (from Seattle) were subsequently followed longitudinally. Generated by immunoSEQ multiplex PCR, the TCRdb table keeps only in-frame clones and is missing some. Among about 250,000 clones, roughly 88% were seen once, and the ten largest hold approximately 6%. Sequenced material: peripheral blood. The TCR originated in a woman aged 25-40 years with COVID-19, enrolled during active disease. The chain carries TRBV7-6 and TRBJ2-7; no definite D call. CDR3: CASSLEQRYEQYF. CDR3 in DNA: TGTGCCAGCAGCTTAGAGCAGAGGTACGAGCAGTACTTC. Complete variable domain (other parts from reference TRBV7-6 and TRBJ2-7): GAGVSQSPRYKVTKRGQDVALRCDPISGHVSLYWYRQALGQGPEFLTYFNYEAQQDKSGLPNDRFSAERPEGSISTLTIQRTEQRDSAMYRCASSLEQRYEQYFGPGTRLTVT.